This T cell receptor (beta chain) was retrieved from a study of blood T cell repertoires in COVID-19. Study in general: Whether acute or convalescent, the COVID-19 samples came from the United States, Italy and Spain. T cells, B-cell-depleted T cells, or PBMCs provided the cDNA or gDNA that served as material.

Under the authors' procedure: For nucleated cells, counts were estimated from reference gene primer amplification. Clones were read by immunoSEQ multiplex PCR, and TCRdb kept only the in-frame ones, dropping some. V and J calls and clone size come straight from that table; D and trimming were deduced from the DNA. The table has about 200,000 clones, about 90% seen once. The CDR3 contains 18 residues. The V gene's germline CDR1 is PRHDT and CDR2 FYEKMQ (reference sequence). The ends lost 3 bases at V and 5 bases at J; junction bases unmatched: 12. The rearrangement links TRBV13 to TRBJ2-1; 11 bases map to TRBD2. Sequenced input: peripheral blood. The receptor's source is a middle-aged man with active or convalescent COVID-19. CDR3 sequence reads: CASSFGTSGEGSNNEQFF. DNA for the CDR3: TGTGCCAGCAGCTTCGGGACTAGCGGAGAGGGATCAAACAATGAGCAGTTCTTC.